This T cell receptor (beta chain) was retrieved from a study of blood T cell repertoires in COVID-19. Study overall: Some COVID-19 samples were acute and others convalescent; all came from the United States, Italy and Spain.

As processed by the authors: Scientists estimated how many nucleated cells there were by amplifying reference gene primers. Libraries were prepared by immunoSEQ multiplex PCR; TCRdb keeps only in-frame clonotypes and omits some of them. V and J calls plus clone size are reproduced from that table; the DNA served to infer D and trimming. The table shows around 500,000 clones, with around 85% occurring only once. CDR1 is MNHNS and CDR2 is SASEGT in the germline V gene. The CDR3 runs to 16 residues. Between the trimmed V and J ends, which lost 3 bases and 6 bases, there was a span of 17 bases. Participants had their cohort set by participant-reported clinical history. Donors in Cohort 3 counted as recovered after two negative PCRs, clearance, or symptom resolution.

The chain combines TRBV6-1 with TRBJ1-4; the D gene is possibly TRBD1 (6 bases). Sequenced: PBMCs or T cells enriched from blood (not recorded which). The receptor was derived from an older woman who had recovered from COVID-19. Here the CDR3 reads CASSEWDKGYDEKLFF. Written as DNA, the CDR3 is TGTGCCAGCAGTGAGTGGGACAAAGGATACGATGAAAAACTGTTTTTT.